The 20 T cell receptor beta chains below come from one sample, sequenced in a study of blood T cell repertoires in COVID-19. TCRdb's table, derived via immunoSEQ multiplex PCR, lists solely in-frame clones and lacks some. Among over 120,000 clones listed, more than 75% were seen once. The sample was peripheral blood. The receptor source for this set is a woman aged 45-60 years with active or convalescent COVID-19.

This clone was observed a handful of times. The CDR3 protein is CASSVEEGRGVFF. CDR3 DNA sequence: TGTGCCAGCAGCGTAGAAGAGGGGCGGGGCGTGTTCTTC. The gene calls are TRBV9 and TRBJ2-1; possible D gene TRBD2, 6 bases. The germline gives CDR1 SGDLS, CDR2 YYNGEE. V shed 0 bases and J shed 15 bases, with 16 bases lying between them. The CDR3 spans 13 residues.

The J gene is TRBJ2-7, the V gene TRBV28; TRBD2 aligns across 7 bases. Germline V gene lookup returns CDR1 MDHEN and CDR2 SYDVKM. J was trimmed by 1 base and V by 2 bases; bases with no gene match: 5. The CDR3 is made up of 15 amino acids. The CDR3 DNA follows: TGTGCCAGCAGTTTAAAAGGGGAGGGTTCCTACGAGCAGTACTTC. It encodes CASSLKGEGSYEQYF. Full variable domain (missing parts from reference TRBV28 and TRBJ2-7): DVKVTQSSRYLVKRTGEKVFLECVQDMDHENMFWYRQDPGLGLRLIYFSYDVKMKEKGDIPEGYSVSREKKERFSLILESASTNQTSMYLCASSLKGEGSYEQYFGPGTRLTVT.

The chain uses TRBV4-1 and TRBJ2-2; 10 bases are a match to TRBD2. This CDR3 contains 16 residues. Trimming cost V 6 bases and J 4 bases; bases outside gene matches: 8. Germline-derived CDR1 and CDR2 are MGHRA and YSYEKL. The CDR3: CASSPKSGRATGELFF. For the CDR3, the DNA is TGCGCCAGCAGTCCTAAGAGCGGGAGGGCCACCGGGGAGCTGTTTTTT.

The chain joins TRBV2 to TRBJ2-7; D might be TRBD1 (6 bases). V lost 2 bases to trimming and J lost 2 bases, with 10 bases between them. The CDR3 is 14 amino acids. The germline CDR1 and CDR2 sequences are SNHLY and FYNNEI. In DNA, the CDR3 is TGTGCCAGCAGTGAACTCAGGGGCGCCTACGAGCAGTACTTC. Residues: CASSELRGAYEQYF.

This clone was seen only once. The chain has TRBV27 and TRBJ2-7, with TRBD1 matching over 9 bases. Trimming at V came to 9 bases and at J to 5 bases, leaving 5 bases not matched to a gene. CDR3 size: 12 residues. The V gene's germline CDR1 is MNHEY and CDR2 SMNVEV (reference sequence). CDR3 bases: TGTGCCAGGCCTAGGACAGGGGACGAGCAGTACTTC. This encodes CARPRTGDEQYF.

The chain recombines TRBV18 with TRBJ1-5, with a tentative D call TRBD1 (5 bases). Germline V lookup: CDR1 KGHSH, CDR2 LQKENI. Trimming shortened V by 2 bases and J by 7 bases, and 12 bases separated the two germline ends. This CDR3 region has 14 residues. The CDR3 bases are TGTGCCAGCTCACCAACAGGACCATGGCAGCCCCAGCATTTT. As protein: CASSPTGPWQPQHF.

This clone was recorded a few times. The chain recombines TRBV27 with TRBJ2-1; D unresolved. V was pared by 2 bases and J by 0 bases, with 8 bases between. The length of the CDR3 is 15 residues. Germline V gene data show CDR1 as MNHEY and CDR2 as SMNVEV (reference sequence). The CDR3 bases are TGTGCCAGCAGTTTACGCAGAAGCTCCTACAATGAGCAGTTCTTC. This translates into CASSLRRSSYNEQFF.

V is TRBV27 and J is TRBJ2-5, with TRBD2 matching over 10 bases. This CDR3 is 18 amino acids long. The V gene end was trimmed by 6 bases and the J gene end by 2 bases; junction bases not matched to a gene: 15. Germline CDR1 MNHEY, CDR2 SMNVEV (reference sequence). DNA of the CDR3: TGTGCCAGCAGCCAACGGTTACTAGCGGGGAGGAGACAAGAGACCCAGTACTTC. Protein sequence: CASSQRLLAGRRQETQYF.

This chain uses TRBV11-2 with TRBJ1-2; D is possibly TRBD1 (6 bases). Germline V lookup: CDR1 SGHAT, CDR2 FQNNGV. The CDR3 totals 15 residues. Trimming shortened V by 5 bases and J by 6 bases, and 19 bases separated the two germline ends. The CDR3 DNA is TGTGCCAGCAGCCCAACACAGGGTCCGGCCGATGGCTACACCTTC. It encodes CASSPTQGPADGYTF.

The chain is built from TRBV7-3 and TRBJ2-4; 14 bases are a match to TRBD2. Unmatched junction bases numbered 8, after V lost 6 bases and J lost 7 bases. The CDR3 has 16 residues. CDR1 and CDR2 from the germline V gene are SGHTA and FQGTGA. The CDR3, as DNA: TGTGCCAGCAGTCTTGGGACTAGCGGGAGTGGGAACATTCAGTACTTC. This encodes CASSLGTSGSGNIQYF.

CDR3 sequence (DNA): TGTGCCAGCAGCCGACAGGGGAGTTTTTCCGGGGAGCTGTTTTTT. Protein product: CASSRQGSFSGELFF. The chain is built from TRBV7-3 and TRBJ2-2; 8 bases fit TRBD1. Per germline, CDR1 SGHTA and CDR2 FQGTGA. The CDR3 runs 15 residues. V lost 5 bases to trimming and J lost 6 bases; unmatched junction nucleotides: 8.

This chain joins TRBV10-3 and TRBJ2-1, with 9 bases identical to TRBD2. Germline V gives CDR1 ENHRY, CDR2 SYGVKD. This CDR3 comprises 16 residues. Trimming took 4 bases from V and 0 from J; bases not matched to a gene: 4. In DNA form, the CDR3 reads TGTGCCATCAGTGGGGGTAGCGGGGGCTCCTACAATGAGCAGTTCTTC. As protein: CAISGGSGGSYNEQFF.

The chain has TRBV28 and TRBJ1-1, with D hard to call. The length of the CDR3 is 14 residues. Germline CDR1 and CDR2: MDHEN and SYDVKM. Trimming took 2 bases from V and 5 from J, leaving 12 bases between them. The CDR3 DNA follows: TGTGCCAGCAGTTTAGGTACTCGCGGGACTGAAGCTTTCTTT. The encoded protein is CASSLGTRGTEAFF.

The chain uses TRBV19 and TRBJ1-1; D is unresolved. Trimming cost V 1 base and J 8 bases, with 8 bases left between them. This CDR3 region has 12 residues. Germline values: CDR1 LNHDA, CDR2 SQIVND (reference sequence). The CDR3 nucleotides are TGTGCCAGTAGTATAGCCGGGATCGAAGCTTTCTTT. This gives the protein CASSIAGIEAFF.

The V and J genes are TRBV19 and TRBJ1-2; 7 nucleotides align to TRBD1. The junction had 18 bases not matched to a gene; V was cut back by 6 bases and J by 8 bases. Looked up from germline, CDR1 is LNHDA and CDR2 is SQIVND (reference sequence). This CDR3 contains 16 residues. CDR3 in DNA: TGTGCCAGTAGACCTCCTGAGGCCAGGGGGTTTGTAGGCTACACCTTC. Protein sequence: CASRPPEARGFVGYTF.

This chain joins TRBV29-1 and TRBJ2-6; perhaps TRBD1 as D (7 bases). The V gene's germline CDR1 is SQVTM and CDR2 ANQGSEA. The CDR3 totals 16 residues. Trimming pared 7 bases from V and 2 bases from J, leaving 18 bases between. DNA for the CDR3: TGCAGCGCTGCGGTATCAGGGGGGCCTGGGGCCAACGTCCTGACTTTC. Amino acid sequence: CSAAVSGGPGANVLTF.

This clone was detected a few times. The CDR3 DNA reads as TGTGCCCCCTCCAGGGGGCCCCCTGAAGCTTTCTTT. This encodes CAPSRGPPEAFF. The chain uses TRBV4-2 and TRBJ1-1; TRBD1 matches 8 bases. The V gene's germline CDR1 is LGHNA and CDR2 YNFKEQ. The CDR3 sequence is 12 residues long. The ends lost 11 bases at V and 6 bases at J; junction bases unmatched: 8.

CDR3 DNA: TGTGCCAGCTCAATAGGGCTAGCGGATTCACCCCTCCACTTT. Translating gives CASSIGLADSPLHF. V is TRBV18 and J is TRBJ1-6; D not certain. The germline gives CDR1 KGHSH, CDR2 LQKENI. This CDR3 is built from 14 residues. V lost 5 bases and J 8 bases, leaving 13 bases between the germline ends. Variable domain in full (rest from reference TRBV18 and TRBJ1-6): NAGVMQNPRHLVRRRGQEARLRCSPMKGHSHVYWYRQLPEEGLKFMVYLQKENIIDESGMPKERFSAEFPKEGPSILRIQQVVRGDSAAYFCASSIGLADSPLHFGNGTRLTVT.

Concerning this clone: Different DNA sequences within this sample yield the same CDR3. V and J are TRBV7-2 and TRBJ2-1; 10 positions agree with TRBD2. The junction had 2 bases not matched to a gene; V was cut back by 1 base and J by 5 bases. The germline V gene encodes CDR1 SGHTA and CDR2 FQGNSA. There are 15 residues in the CDR3. The CDR3 sequence is CASSLVAGGNNEQFF. In DNA, the CDR3 is TGTGCCAGCAGCTTAGTAGCGGGGGGTAACAATGAGCAGTTCTTC.

This sequence joins TRBV12-3 or TRBV12-4 and TRBJ1-1; D possibly corresponds to TRBD1 (6 bases). V was pared by 3 bases and J by 6 bases, with 11 bases between. The CDR3 sequence is 13 residues long. CDR3 in DNA: TGTGCCAGCAGTTTCGGCGGACAGTCTGAAGCTTTCTTT. Its translation: CASSFGGQSEAFF.